This TCR beta chain comes out of a study of blood T cell repertoires in COVID-19. Trimming removed 3 bases from V and 5 bases from J; junction bases left unmatched: 3. The germline gives CDR1 MNHEY, CDR2 SVGAGI. The CDR3 totals 13 residues. Those enrolled, adults aged roughly 18 to 89 years, came from roughly 23 US areas. Membership in each cohort depended on participant-reported clinical history. Clones were read by immunoSEQ multiplex PCR, and TCRdb kept only the in-frame ones, dropping some. The table shows around 300,000 clones, with around 88% occurring only once. The clonotype was recovered from a woman aged 40 to 50 who had recovered from COVID-19. The chain links TRBV6-5 to TRBJ2-7, with 8 positions matching TRBD2. The specimen was PBMCs or T cells enriched from blood (not recorded which). The CDR3 loop reads CASSYELADEQYF. CDR3 sequence (DNA): TGTGCCAGCAGTTATGAACTAGCGGACGAGCAGTACTTC.